This entry lists 29 T cell receptor beta chains sequenced from one sample in a study of cytomegalovirus exposure and HLA in healthy donors. 13 Jbeta primers and 60 Vbeta primers were used for the PCR. Measured with immunoSEQ multiplex PCR; TCRdb has only the in-frame clones, and not every one. The data contain 170,000 or so clones, roughly 80% of them singletons. Sequencing was performed on PBMCs. These receptors were taken from a boy aged 2 to 10 in good health and CMV-seronegative.

The rearrangement joins TRBV27 to TRBJ1-5; D unclear. This CDR3 comprises 14 residues. Germline CDR1 is MNHEY and CDR2 is SMNVEV (reference sequence). Deletions cut 0 bases from V and 3 bases from J, with 6 bases between. CDR3 DNA sequence: TGTGCCAGCAGTTTATCGAGGGTCAATCAGCCCCAGCATTTT. Its translation is CASSLSRVNQPQHF.

J is TRBJ2-7 and V is TRBV10-1; 10 nucleotides line up with TRBD1. Looked up from germline, CDR1 is WNHNN and CDR2 is SYGVQD (reference sequence). The CDR3 is 13 amino acids. With 8 bases clipped from V and 7 bases from J, the junction kept 8 bases outside the gene matches. CDR3: CASGFDRGLEQYF. CDR3 coding DNA: TGCGCCAGCGGGTTCGACAGGGGGCTTGAGCAGTACTTC.

This chain joins TRBV5-4 and TRBJ2-3, with TRBD2 identical over 9 bases. The CDR3 length is 16 residues. V dropped 6 bases and J dropped 3; count of bases not matched to a gene: 11. Germline V CDR1 and CDR2: SGHNT, YYREEE (reference sequence). CDR3: CASTQKAGGITDTQYF. CDR3 nucleotides: TGTGCCAGCACCCAGAAAGCGGGAGGAATTACAGATACGCAGTATTTT.

The chain has TRBV6-1 and TRBJ2-5; 8 bases map to TRBD1. The J call may be wrong; the DNA end is better matched by TRBJ2-7. This CDR3 comprises 13 residues. Germline-derived CDR1 and CDR2 are MNHNS and SASEGT. The CDR3 region is CASSRTGIYEQYF. The DNA for the CDR3 is TGTGCCAGCAGTCGGACAGGGATATACGAGCAGTACTTC.

This clone was recorded only once. V and J are TRBV7-6 and TRBJ2-5; D gene uncertain. The DNA end favors TRBJ2-7, so the J call may be wrong. The V gene's germline CDR1 is SGHVS and CDR2 FNYEAQ. The CDR3 loop spans 15 amino acids. The CDR3 is CASSSEAHRTYEQYF. The CDR3 region has the DNA TGTGCCAGCAGCTCCGAGGCCCACCGTACCTACGAGCAGTACTTC.

This chain links TRBV6-5 with TRBJ2-7; D unresolved. There are 13 residues in the CDR3. Per the germline V gene, CDR1 is MNHEY and CDR2 is SVGAGI. V was trimmed by 6 bases and J by 0 bases, leaving 9 bases between them. This chain's CDR3 is CASRKAGSYEQYF. CDR3 sequence (DNA): TGTGCCAGCAGAAAGGCAGGCTCCTACGAGCAGTACTTC.

J is TRBJ2-1 and V is TRBV5-1; 7 bases line up with TRBD2. Per the germline V gene, CDR1 is SGHRS and CDR2 is YFSETQ. The CDR3 consists of 14 residues. Germline trimming cut 2 bases from V and 6 bases from J; bases unmatched to any gene: 5. CDR3 sequence reads: CASSFSSGGNEQFF. The CDR3 region has the DNA TGCGCCAGCAGCTTTTCTAGCGGCGGCAATGAGCAGTTCTTC.

The sample holds a few counts of this clone. J is TRBJ2-5 and V is TRBV28; TRBD1 is a possible D gene (5 bases). V gave up 2 bases and J gave up 2 bases, with 12 bases separating them. CDR1 is MDHEN, CDR2 SYDVKM, per germline. The CDR3 has 15 amino acids. CDR3 DNA sequence: TGTGCCAGCAGTTTAGTCAATCAGGGTCAAGAGACCCAGTACTTC. It encodes CASSLVNQGQETQYF.

The rearrangement joins TRBV6-1 to TRBJ1-1; possible D gene TRBD1, 6 bases. This CDR3 is 17 amino acids long. Germline V lookup: CDR1 MNHNS, CDR2 SASEGT. V dropped 3 bases and J dropped 6 bases, with 23 bases sitting between them. The CDR3 DNA follows: TGTGCCAGCAGTGAGGGCCCAAGACAGGCCGGTTTTCCTGAAGCTTTCTTT. As protein: CASSEGPRQAGFPEAFF.

The gene calls are TRBV4-1 and TRBJ1-3, with 8 bases lining up with TRBD1. CDR3 length: 16 residues. CDR1 is MGHRA and CDR2 is YSYEKL in the germline V gene. V lost 1 base, J lost 1 base, and 3 bases stayed unmatched. CDR3 DNA: TGCGCCAGCAGCCAAGGGACAGGGCGGTCTGGAAACACCATATATTTT. It encodes CASSQGTGRSGNTIYF.

This chain joins TRBV28 and TRBJ1-4; D remains ambiguous. Trimming stripped 7 bases from V and 8 bases from J, with 11 bases between. The CDR3 length is 12 residues. Per germline, CDR1 MDHEN and CDR2 SYDVKM. The CDR3, as DNA: TGTGCCAGCACCTCCGAGGGCGAAAAACTGTTTTTT. Its translation: CASTSEGEKLFF.

The rearrangement joins TRBV27 to TRBJ2-7, with 9 bases that match TRBD2. The CDR3 runs 15 residues. Germline loops: CDR1 MNHEY, CDR2 SMNVEV (reference sequence). V dropped 5 bases and J dropped 2; count of bases not matched to a gene: 7. CDR3 in amino acids: CASSLSSGTTYEQYF. The CDR3 DNA reads as TGTGCCAGCAGTCTTTCTAGCGGGACTACCTACGAGCAGTACTTC.

The J gene is TRBJ2-1, the V gene TRBV7-9; no definite D call. V shed 5 bases and J shed 0 bases, with 8 bases lying between them. Germline values: CDR1 SEHNR, CDR2 FQNEAQ (reference sequence). This CDR3 region has 14 residues. CDR3 DNA: TGTGCCAGCAGCACTGCCCGCTCCTACAATGAGCAGTTCTTC. This translates into CASSTARSYNEQFF.

V gene TRBV11-2 combines with J gene TRBJ2-7; 10 bases are shared with TRBD2. Trimming cost V 5 bases and J 3 bases; bases outside gene matches: 4. The CDR3 sequence is 14 residues long. Germline CDR1 reads SGHAT; CDR2 reads FQNNGV. The CDR3 protein is CASSPLAGGYEQYF. The CDR3 region has the DNA TGTGCCAGCAGCCCCTTAGCGGGAGGCTACGAGCAGTACTTC.

This clone appeared a few times. The rearrangement links TRBV19 to TRBJ1-1; a possible D gene is TRBD1 (5 bases). Germline assignment: CDR1 LNHDA and CDR2 SQIVND (reference sequence). V was trimmed by 3 bases and J by 2 bases, leaving 10 bases between them. This CDR3 has 14 amino acids. DNA for the CDR3: TGTGCCAGTAGTATGGGGCAGCGTAACACTGAAGCTTTCTTT. This encodes CASSMGQRNTEAFF.

The chain is built from TRBV5-4 and TRBJ2-5; TRBD2 matches 8 bases. The end of the DNA is better explained by TRBJ2-7, so the J call may be wrong. This CDR3 is 14 amino acids long. Germline V gene sequence: CDR1 SGHNT, CDR2 YYREEE (reference sequence). The CDR3 DNA is TGTGCCAGCAGCTCAAAGACTAGCGCAGACGAGCAGTACTTC. Residues: CASSSKTSADEQYF.

The chain combines TRBV7-9 with TRBJ1-1; no definite D call. CDR3 length: 15 residues. CDR1 SEHNR and CDR2 FQNEAQ come from the germline V gene (reference sequence). V dropped 1 base and J dropped 1 base, with 10 bases sitting between them. The CDR3 DNA is TGTGCCAGCAGCTTAGTCGTACAGCCGAACACTGAAGCTTTCTTT. This encodes CASSLVVQPNTEAFF.

V is TRBV7-9 and J is TRBJ2-1; 10 bases fit TRBD2. Trimming removed 5 bases from V and 4 bases from J; junction bases left unmatched: 8. CDR1 is SEHNR, CDR2 FQNEAQ, per germline (reference sequence). CDR3 length: 16 residues. The CDR3 loop reads CASSPRTSGYYNEQFF. CDR3 in DNA: TGTGCCAGCAGCCCGAGGACTAGCGGATATTACAATGAGCAGTTCTTC.

The J gene is TRBJ2-3, the V gene TRBV9; D is perhaps TRBD2 (6 bases). CDR1 is SGDLS, CDR2 YYNGEE, per germline. This CDR3 region has 14 residues. Trimming left V 4 bases short and J 4 bases short, with 13 bases between. CDR3 bases: TGTGCCAGCAGCCCCCGGGGGAGTGCAGATACGCAGTATTTT. Translating it yields CASSPRGSADTQYF.

This rearrangement joins TRBV28 to TRBJ2-1, with TRBD2 matching over 12 bases. Germline CDR1 reads MDHEN; CDR2 reads SYDVKM. The V and J ends lost 8 bases and 0 bases, in that order; junction bases with no gene match: 14. The CDR3 has 19 amino acids. DNA of the CDR3: TGTGCCAGCCTTCCTTTCGCGACTAGCGGGAGAACCTCCTACAATGAGCAGTTCTTC. Protein product: CASLPFATSGRTSYNEQFF.

J is TRBJ2-2 and V is TRBV5-1, with 8 bases identical to TRBD1. CDR1 SGHRS and CDR2 YFSETQ come from the germline V gene. V shed 4 bases, J shed 1 base, and the junction held 9 bases outside the gene matches. This CDR3 spans 17 amino acids. This CDR3 is CASSEDPGTGNTGELFF. CDR3 nucleotide sequence: TGCGCCAGCAGCGAAGACCCCGGGACAGGGAACACCGGGGAGCTGTTTTTT.

V and J are TRBV5-4 and TRBJ1-2, with D unclear. This CDR3 region has 13 residues. Trimming removed 0 bases from V and 2 bases from J, with 5 bases in between. Per germline, CDR1 SGHNT and CDR2 YYREEE (reference sequence). The CDR3 here is CASSLDSNYGYTF. The CDR3, as DNA: TGTGCCAGCAGCTTGGACAGCAACTATGGCTACACCTTC.

The chain recombines TRBV5-1 with TRBJ2-2; D is unclear. Trimming left V 0 bases short and J 6 bases short, with 18 bases between. The germline CDR1 and CDR2 sequences are SGHRS and YFSETQ. The CDR3 loop spans 17 amino acids. CDR3 loop: CASSLDIRGVGSGELFF. The CDR3 coding sequence is TGCGCCAGCAGCTTGGATATCCGTGGCGTGGGCTCCGGGGAGCTGTTTTTT.

CDR3 sequence reads: CASSYQREEYEQYF. CDR3 sequence (DNA): TGTGCCAGCAGCTATCAGCGGGAGGAGTACGAGCAGTACTTC. This chain connects TRBV7-7 to TRBJ2-7; TRBD2 matches at 9 bases. Germline V gene sequence: CDR1 SSHAT, CDR2 FNYEAQ (reference sequence). V gave up 4 bases and J gave up 4 bases; unmatched junction bases: 5. The CDR3 has 14 amino acids.

On this clone: Since the CDR3 does not end with the conserved phenylalanine or tryptophan, this likely comes from a read error. The limits of the CDR3 on the DNA are not certain, so only TCRdb's listed CDR3 is given. This chain joins TRBV21-1 and TRBJ2-3; the D call of TRBD2 is as the table states it, not checked on the DNA. TRBV21-1 is noted as a pseudogene. The CDR3 totals 15 residues, both ends included. The CDR3 reads CASSKVTGGTDTQYY.

The chain combines TRBV6-6 with TRBJ1-2; no clear D. Trimming cost V 0 bases and J 4 bases, with 6 bases left between them. The CDR3 runs to 13 residues. CDR1 is MNHNY and CDR2 is SVGAGI in the germline V gene (reference sequence). The DNA for the CDR3 is TGTGCCAGCAGTTACTCGGGCAGCTATGGCTACACCTTC. This translates into CASSYSGSYGYTF.

This rearrangement joins TRBV5-1 to TRBJ1-4; no clear D gene. CDR3 length: 14 amino acids. The germline V gene encodes CDR1 SGHRS and CDR2 YFSETQ. The ends were cut back, 2 bases at V and 0 bases at J, with 5 bases in the middle. As DNA, the CDR3 is TGCGCCAGCAGCTTCGGGACAACTAATGAAAAACTGTTTTTT. This codes for CASSFGTTNEKLFF.

In the case of this clone: The junction departs from germline at one end; a sequencing error may be responsible. The rearrangement links TRBV2 to TRBJ1-2, with 8 bases fitting TRBD1. This CDR3 is 14 amino acids long. Germline loops: CDR1 SNHLY, CDR2 FYNNEI. DNA for the CDR3: TGTGCCAGCGAGTCGGGACAGGCTAAATATGGCTACACCTTC. This gives the protein CASESGQAKYGYTF. Drawing the rest from reference TRBV2 and TRBJ1-2, the complete variable domain is EPEVTQTPSHQVTQMGQEVILRCVPISNHLYFYWYRQILGQKVEFLVSFYNNEISEKSEIFDDQFSVERPDGSNFTLKIRSTKLEDSAMYFCASESGQAKYGYTFGSGTRLTVV.

The chain recombines TRBV4-1 with TRBJ2-1; TRBD2 aligns across 9 bases. Trimming cost V 4 bases and J 4 bases; bases outside gene matches: 5. Germline lookup yields CDR1 MGHRA and CDR2 YSYEKL. The CDR3 spans 15 residues. CDR3 in amino acids: CASSRELAGYNEQFF. CDR3 coding DNA: TGCGCCAGCAGCCGGGAGCTAGCGGGGTACAATGAGCAGTTCTTC.